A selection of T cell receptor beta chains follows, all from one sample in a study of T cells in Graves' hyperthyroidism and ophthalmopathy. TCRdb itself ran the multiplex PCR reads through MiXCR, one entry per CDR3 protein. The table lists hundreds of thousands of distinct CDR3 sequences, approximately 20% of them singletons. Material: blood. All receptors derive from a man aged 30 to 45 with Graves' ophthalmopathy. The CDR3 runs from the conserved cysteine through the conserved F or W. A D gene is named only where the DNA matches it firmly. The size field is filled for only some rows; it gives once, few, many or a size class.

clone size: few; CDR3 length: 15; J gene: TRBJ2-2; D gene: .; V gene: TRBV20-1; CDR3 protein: CSARKRGANTGELFF; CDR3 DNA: TGCAGTGCCCGTAAGAGGGGAGCGAACACCGGGGAGCTGTTTTTT
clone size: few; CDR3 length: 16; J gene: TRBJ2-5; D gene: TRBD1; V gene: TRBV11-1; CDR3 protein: CASRRNPTGEPETQYF; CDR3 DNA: TGTGCCAGCAGAAGGAACCCGACAGGGGAGCCAGAGACCCAGTACTTC
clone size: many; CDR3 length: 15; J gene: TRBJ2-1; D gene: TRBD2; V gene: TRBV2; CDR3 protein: CASSEQSGSLHEQFF; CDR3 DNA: TGTGCCAGCAGTGAACAGAGCGGGAGCTTACATGAGCAGTTCTTC
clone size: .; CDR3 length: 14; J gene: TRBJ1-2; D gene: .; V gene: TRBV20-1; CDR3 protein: CSARDRRGGVGYTF; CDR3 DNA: TGCAGTGCTAGAGATCGTAGGGGAGGGGTTGGCTACACCTTC
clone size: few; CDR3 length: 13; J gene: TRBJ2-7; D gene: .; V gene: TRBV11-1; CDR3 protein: CASSLGRDYEQYF; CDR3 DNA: TGCGCCAGCAGCTTGGGCAGGGACTACGAGCAGTACTTC
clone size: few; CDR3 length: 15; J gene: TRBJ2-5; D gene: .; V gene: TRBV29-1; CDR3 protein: CSARTGWGYQETQYF; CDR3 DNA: TGCAGCGCCCGAACGGGGTGGGGGTACCAAGAGACCCAGTACTTC
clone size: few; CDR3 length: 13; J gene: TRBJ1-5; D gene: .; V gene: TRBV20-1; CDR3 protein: CSASGQINQPQHF; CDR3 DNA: TGCAGTGCTAGTGGGCAGATTAATCAGCCCCAGCATTTT
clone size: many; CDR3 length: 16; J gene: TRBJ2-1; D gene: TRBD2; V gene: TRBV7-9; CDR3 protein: CASFSSGGGQSDEQFF; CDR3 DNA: TGTGCCAGCTTCTCCTCCGGGGGAGGGCAATCGGATGAGCAGTTCTTC
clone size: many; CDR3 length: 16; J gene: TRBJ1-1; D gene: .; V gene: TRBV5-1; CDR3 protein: CASSLGSGATNTEAFF; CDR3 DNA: TGCGCCAGCAGCTTGGGATCGGGGGCGACGAACACTGAAGCTTTCTTT
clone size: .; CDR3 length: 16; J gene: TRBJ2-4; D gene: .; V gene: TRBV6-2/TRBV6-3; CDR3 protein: CASSLAGAGAKNIQYF; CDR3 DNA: TGTGCCAGCAGTTTGGCAGGGGCGGGGGCCAAAAACATTCAGTACTTC
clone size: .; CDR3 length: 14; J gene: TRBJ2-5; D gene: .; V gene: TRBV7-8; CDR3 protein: CASSRTGLGETQYF; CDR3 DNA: TGTGCCAGCAGCCGGACGGGGCTGGGGGAGACCCAGTACTTC
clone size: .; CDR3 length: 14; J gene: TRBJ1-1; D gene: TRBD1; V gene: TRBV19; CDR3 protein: CASSTTGFLAQAFF; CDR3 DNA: TGTGCCAGTAGTACGACAGGGTTCTTGGCTCAAGCTTTCTTT
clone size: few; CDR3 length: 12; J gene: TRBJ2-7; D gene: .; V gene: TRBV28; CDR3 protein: CASSPWAYEQYF; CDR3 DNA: TGTGCCAGCAGCCCCTGGGCGTACGAGCAGTACTTC
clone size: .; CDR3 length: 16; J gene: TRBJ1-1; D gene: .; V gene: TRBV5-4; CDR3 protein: CASSLEGLLMNTEAFF; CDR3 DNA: TGTGCCAGCAGCTTGGAGGGGTTACTAATGAACACTGAAGCTTTCTTT
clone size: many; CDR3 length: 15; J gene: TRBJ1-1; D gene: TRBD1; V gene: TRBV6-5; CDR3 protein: CASSYSRDRREAAFF; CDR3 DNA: TGTGCCAGCAGTTACTCGAGGGACAGGCGGGAGGCGGCTTTCTTT
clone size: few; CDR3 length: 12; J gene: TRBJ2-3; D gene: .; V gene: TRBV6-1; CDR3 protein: CATRDLTDTQYF; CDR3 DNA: TGTGCCACCCGGGACCTCACAGATACGCAGTATTTT
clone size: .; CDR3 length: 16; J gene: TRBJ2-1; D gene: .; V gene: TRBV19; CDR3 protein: CASSSTKRPSDDEQFF; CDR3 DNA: TGTGCCAGTAGTAGCACTAAAAGGCCGAGCGATGATGAGCAGTTCTTC
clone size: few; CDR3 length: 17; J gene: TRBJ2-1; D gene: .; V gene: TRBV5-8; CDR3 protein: CASTTKPDYPSYNEQFF; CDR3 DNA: TGTGCCAGCACCACCAAACCCGACTACCCTTCCTACAATGAGCAGTTCTTC
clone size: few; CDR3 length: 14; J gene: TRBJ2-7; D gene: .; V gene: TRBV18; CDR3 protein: CASSSGLNSYEQYF; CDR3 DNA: TGTGCCAGCTCATCCGGACTAAATTCCTACGAGCAGTACTTC
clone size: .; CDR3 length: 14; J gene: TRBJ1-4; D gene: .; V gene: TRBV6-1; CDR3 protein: CASSDTYRNEKLFF; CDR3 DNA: TGTGCCAGCAGTGATACTTACAGAAATGAAAAACTGTTTTTT
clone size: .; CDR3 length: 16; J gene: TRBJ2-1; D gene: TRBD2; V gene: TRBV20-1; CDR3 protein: CSAREGASGSSGEQFF; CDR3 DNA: TGCAGTGCTAGAGAGGGCGCTAGCGGGAGTTCCGGTGAGCAGTTCTTC
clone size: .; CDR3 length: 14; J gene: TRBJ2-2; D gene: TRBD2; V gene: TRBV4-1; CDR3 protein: CASSQQRENGELFF; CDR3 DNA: TGCGCCAGCAGCCAACAGCGGGAGAACGGGGAGCTGTTTTTT
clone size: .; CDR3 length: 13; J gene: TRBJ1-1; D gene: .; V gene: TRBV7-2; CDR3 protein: CASSIGGLTEAFF; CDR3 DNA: TGTGCCAGCAGCATTGGGGGGCTCACTGAAGCTTTCTTT
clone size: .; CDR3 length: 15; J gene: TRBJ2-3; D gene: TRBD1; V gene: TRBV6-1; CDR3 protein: CASTQTGASTDTQYF; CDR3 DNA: TGTGCCAGCACCCAGACAGGGGCTAGCACAGATACGCAGTATTTT
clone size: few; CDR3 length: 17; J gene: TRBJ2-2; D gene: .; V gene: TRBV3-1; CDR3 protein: CASSQRGVLPFTGELFF; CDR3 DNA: TGTGCCAGCAGTCAAAGAGGGGTGTTGCCTTTCACCGGGGAGCTGTTTTTT
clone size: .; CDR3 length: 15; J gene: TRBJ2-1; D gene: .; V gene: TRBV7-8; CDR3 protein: CASSLVAVHVSEQFF; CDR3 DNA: TGTGCCAGCAGCTTAGTGGCCGTTCACGTCAGCGAGCAGTTCTTC
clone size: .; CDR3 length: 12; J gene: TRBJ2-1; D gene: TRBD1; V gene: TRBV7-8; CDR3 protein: CASSRDSYEQFF; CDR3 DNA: TGTGCCAGCAGCCGGGACAGTTATGAGCAGTTCTTC
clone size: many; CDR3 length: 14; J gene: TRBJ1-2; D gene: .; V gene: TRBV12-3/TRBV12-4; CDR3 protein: CASSRARVSSGYTF; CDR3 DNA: TGTGCCAGCTCCCGAGCCAGGGTGAGTTCTGGCTACACCTTC